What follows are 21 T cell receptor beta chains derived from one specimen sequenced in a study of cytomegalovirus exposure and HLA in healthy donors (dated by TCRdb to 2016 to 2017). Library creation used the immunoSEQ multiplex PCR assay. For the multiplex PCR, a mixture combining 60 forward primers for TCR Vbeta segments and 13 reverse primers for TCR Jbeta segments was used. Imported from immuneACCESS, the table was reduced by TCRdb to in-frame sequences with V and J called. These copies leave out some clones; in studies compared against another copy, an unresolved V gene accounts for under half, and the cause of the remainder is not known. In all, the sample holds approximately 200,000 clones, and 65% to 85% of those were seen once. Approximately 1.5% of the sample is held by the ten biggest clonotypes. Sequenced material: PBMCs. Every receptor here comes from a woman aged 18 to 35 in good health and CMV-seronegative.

The CDR3 protein is CASSQDVRASGRNEQFF. The CDR3 DNA reads TGCGCCAGCAGCCAAGATGTGAGGGCTAGCGGGCGCAATGAGCAGTTCTTC. The chain has TRBV4-1 and TRBJ2-1, with 8 bases fitting TRBD2. This CDR3 comprises 17 residues. The J segment lost 6 bases and the V segment lost 0 bases, leaving 10 bases of the junction unmatched. The germline V gene encodes CDR1 MGHRA and CDR2 YSYEKL.

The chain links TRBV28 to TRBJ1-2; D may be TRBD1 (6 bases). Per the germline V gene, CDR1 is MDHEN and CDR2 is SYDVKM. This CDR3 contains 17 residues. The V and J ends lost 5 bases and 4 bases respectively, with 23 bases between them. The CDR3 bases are TGTGCCAGCAGTATAGGGGGTAATGCACAGGCCGCCTATGGCTACACCTTC. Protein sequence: CASSIGGNAQAAYGYTF.

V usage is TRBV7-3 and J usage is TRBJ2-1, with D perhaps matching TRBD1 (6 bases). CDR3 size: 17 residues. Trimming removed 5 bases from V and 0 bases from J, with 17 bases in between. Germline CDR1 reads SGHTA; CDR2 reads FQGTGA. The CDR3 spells CASSVSGTTHSYNEQFF. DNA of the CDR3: TGTGCCAGCAGCGTCTCCGGGACAACGCACTCCTACAATGAGCAGTTCTTC.

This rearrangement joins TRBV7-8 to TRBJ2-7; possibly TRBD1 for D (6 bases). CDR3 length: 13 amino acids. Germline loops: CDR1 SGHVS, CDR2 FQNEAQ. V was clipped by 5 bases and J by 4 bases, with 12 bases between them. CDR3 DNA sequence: TGTGCCAGCAGCATCGGACAGATTTACGAGCAGTACTTC. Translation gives CASSIGQIYEQYF. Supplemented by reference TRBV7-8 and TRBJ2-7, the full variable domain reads GAGVSQSPRYKVAKRGQDVALRCDPISGHVSLFWYQQALGQGPEFLTYFQNEAQLDKSGLPSDRFFAERPEGSVSTLKIQRTQQEDSAVYLCASSIGQIYEQYFGPGTRLTVT.

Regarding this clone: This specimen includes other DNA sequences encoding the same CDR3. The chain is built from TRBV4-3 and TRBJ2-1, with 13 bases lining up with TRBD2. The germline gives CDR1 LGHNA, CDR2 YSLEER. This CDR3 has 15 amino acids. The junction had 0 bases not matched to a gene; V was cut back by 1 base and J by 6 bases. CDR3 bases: TGCGCCAGCAGCCAAGGACTAGCGGGAGGCAATGAGCAGTTCTTC. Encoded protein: CASSQGLAGGNEQFF.

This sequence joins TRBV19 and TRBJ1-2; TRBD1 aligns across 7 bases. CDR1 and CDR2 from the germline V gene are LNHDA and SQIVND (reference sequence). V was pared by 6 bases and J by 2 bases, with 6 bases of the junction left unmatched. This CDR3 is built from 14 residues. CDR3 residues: CASRAATGNYGYTF. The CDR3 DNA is TGTGCCAGTAGAGCCGCGACAGGGAACTATGGCTACACCTTC.

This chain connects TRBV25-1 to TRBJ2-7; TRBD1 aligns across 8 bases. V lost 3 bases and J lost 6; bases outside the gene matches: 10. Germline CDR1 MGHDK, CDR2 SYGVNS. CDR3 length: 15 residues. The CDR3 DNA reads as TGTGCCAGCAGTGAGACCGCGGGACAGGCCTCCGAGCAGTACTTC. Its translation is CASSETAGQASEQYF.

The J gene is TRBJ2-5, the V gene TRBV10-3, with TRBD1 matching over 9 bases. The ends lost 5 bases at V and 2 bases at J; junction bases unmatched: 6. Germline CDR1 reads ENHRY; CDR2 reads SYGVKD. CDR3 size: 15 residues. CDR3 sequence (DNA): TGTGCCATCAGTTCGACAGGGGGGGATCAAGAGACCCAGTACTTC. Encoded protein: CAISSTGGDQETQYF.

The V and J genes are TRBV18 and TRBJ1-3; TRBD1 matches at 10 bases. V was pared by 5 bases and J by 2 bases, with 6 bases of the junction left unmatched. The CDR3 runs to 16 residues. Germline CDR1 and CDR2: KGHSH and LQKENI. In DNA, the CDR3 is TGTGCCAGCTCAAGGGCCGGACAGGGGGCTGGAAACACCATATATTTT. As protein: CASSRAGQGAGNTIYF.

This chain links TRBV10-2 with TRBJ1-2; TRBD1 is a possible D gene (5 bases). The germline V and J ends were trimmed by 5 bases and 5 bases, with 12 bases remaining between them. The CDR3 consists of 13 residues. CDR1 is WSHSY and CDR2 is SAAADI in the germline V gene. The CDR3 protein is CASSQGESYGYTF. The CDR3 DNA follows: TGCGCCAGCAGTCAAGGGGAAAGTTATGGCTACACCTTC.

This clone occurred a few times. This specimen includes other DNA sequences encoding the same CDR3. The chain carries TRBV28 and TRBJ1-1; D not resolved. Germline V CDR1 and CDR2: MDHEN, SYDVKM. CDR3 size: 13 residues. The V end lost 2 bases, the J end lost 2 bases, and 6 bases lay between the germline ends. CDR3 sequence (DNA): TGTGCCAGCAGTTTAGGAGGTAACACTGAAGCTTTCTTT. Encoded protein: CASSLGGNTEAFF.

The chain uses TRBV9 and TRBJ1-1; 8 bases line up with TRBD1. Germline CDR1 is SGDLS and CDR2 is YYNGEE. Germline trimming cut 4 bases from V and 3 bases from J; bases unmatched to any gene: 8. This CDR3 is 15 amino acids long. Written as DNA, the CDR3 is TGTGCCAGCAGCCCCAGGGGGCGCGGGGACACTGAAGCTTTCTTT. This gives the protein CASSPRGRGDTEAFF. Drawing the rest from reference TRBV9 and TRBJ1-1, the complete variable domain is DSGVTQTPKHLITATGQRVTLRCSPRSGDLSVYWYQQSLDQGLQFLIQYYNGEERAKGNILERFSAQQFPDLHSELNLSSLELGDSALYFCASSPRGRGDTEAFFGQGTRLTVV.

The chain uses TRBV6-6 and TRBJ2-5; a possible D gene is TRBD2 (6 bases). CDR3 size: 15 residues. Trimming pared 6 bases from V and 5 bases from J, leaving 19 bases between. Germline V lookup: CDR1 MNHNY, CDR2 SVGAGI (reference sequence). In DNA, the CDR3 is TGTGCCAGCAGACCCGCGGGGTCAACGGCGGAGACCCAGTACTTC. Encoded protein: CASRPAGSTAETQYF.

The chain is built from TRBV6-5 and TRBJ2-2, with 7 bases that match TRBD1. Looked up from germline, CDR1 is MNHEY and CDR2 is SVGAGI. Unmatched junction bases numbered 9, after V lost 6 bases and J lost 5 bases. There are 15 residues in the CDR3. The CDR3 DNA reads TGTGCCAGCAGGAGGCAGGGGGTAGGGACCGGGGAGCTGTTTTTT. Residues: CASRRQGVGTGELFF.

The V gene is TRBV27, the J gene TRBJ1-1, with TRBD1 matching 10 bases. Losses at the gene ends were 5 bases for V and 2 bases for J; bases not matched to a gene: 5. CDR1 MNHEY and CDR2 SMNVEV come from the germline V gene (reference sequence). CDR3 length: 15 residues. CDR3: CASSPGQGLNTEAFF. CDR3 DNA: TGTGCCAGCAGTCCGGGACAGGGGCTTAACACTGAAGCTTTCTTT.

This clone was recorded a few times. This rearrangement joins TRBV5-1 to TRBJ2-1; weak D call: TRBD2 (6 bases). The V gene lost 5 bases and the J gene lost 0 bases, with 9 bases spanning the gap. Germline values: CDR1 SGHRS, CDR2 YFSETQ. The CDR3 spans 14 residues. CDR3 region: CASREGASYNEQFF. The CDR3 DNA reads TGCGCCAGCAGGGAGGGAGCCTCCTACAATGAGCAGTTCTTC.

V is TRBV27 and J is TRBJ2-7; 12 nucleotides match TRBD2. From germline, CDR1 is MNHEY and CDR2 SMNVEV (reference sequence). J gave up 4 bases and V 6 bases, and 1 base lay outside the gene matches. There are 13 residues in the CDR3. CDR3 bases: TGTGCCAGCAGACTAGCGGGAGGATACGAGCAGTACTTC. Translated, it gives CASRLAGGYEQYF.

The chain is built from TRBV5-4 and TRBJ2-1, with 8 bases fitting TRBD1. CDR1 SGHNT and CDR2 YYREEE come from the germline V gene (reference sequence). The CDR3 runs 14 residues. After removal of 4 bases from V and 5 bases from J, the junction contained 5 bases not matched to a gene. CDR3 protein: CASSQGQGDNEQFF. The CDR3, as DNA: TGTGCCAGCAGCCAAGGACAGGGTGACAATGAGCAGTTCTTC.

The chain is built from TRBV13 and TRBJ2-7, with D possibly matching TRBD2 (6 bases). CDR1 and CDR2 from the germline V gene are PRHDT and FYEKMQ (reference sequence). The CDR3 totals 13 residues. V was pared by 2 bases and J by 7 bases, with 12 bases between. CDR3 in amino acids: CASSLRAAGEQYF. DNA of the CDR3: TGTGCCAGCAGCTTAAGGGCGGCGGGGGAGCAGTACTTC.

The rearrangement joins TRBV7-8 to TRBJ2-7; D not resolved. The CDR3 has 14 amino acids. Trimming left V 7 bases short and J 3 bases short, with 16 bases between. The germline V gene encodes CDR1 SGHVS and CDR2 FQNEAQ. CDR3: CASTPFSPGYEQYF. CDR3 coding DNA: TGTGCCAGCACCCCCTTTAGTCCTGGCTACGAGCAGTACTTC.

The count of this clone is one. The CDR3 bases are TGTGCCAGCAGAACCGGGAAGGAGGGGAGCACAGATACGCAGTATTTT. This sequence encodes CASRTGKEGSTDTQYF. The chain employs TRBV5-4 and TRBJ2-3; TRBD2 is a possible D gene (6 bases). Trimming took off 5 bases at V and 0 bases at J, with 16 bases between the two ends. This CDR3 contains 16 residues. Germline V gene sequence: CDR1 SGHNT, CDR2 YYREEE (reference sequence).